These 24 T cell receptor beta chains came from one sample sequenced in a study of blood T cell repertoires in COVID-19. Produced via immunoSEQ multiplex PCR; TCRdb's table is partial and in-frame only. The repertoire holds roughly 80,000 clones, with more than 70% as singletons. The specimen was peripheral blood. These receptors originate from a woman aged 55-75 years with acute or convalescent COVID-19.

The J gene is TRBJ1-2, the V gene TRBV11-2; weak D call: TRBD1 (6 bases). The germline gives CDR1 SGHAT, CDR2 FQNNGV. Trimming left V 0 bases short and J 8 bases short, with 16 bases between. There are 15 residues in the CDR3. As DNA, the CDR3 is TGTGCCAGCAGCTTAGAGCAGCGTTTTAGGGGGGGCTACACCTTC. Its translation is CASSLEQRFRGGYTF.

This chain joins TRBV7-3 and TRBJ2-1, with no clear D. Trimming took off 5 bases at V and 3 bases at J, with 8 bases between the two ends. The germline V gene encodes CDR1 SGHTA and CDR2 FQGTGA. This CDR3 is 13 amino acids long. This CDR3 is CASSQDNYNEQFF. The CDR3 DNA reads TGTGCCAGCAGCCAAGACAACTACAATGAGCAGTTCTTC.

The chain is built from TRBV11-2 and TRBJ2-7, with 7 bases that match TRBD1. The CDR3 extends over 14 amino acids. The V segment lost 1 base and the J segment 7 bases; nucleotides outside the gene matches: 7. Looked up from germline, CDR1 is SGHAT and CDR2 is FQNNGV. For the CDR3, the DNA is TGTGCCAGCAGCTTAGGACAGGGTGTTCGGGAGCAGTACTTC. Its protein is CASSLGQGVREQYF.

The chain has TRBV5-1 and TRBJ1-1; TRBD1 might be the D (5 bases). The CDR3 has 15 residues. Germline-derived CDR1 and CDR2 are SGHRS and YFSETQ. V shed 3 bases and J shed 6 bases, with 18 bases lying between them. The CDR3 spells CASSWAGRAYPEAFF. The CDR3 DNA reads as TGCGCCAGCAGCTGGGCCGGCAGGGCATATCCTGAAGCTTTCTTT.

CDR3 in amino acids: CASSLVSITEQFF. CDR3 nucleotides: TGTGCCAGCAGCTTAGTCAGTATAACTGAGCAGTTCTTC. V gene TRBV5-5 combines with J gene TRBJ2-1; no firm D call. CDR1 SGHKS and CDR2 YYEKEE come from the germline V gene (reference sequence). The CDR3 runs to 13 residues. V lost 2 bases and J lost 9, with 12 bases in between.

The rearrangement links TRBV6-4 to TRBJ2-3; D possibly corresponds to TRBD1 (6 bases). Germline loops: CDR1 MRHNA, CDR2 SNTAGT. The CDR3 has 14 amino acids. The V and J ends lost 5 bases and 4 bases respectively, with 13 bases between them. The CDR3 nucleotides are TGTGCCAGCAGTACCTCCGGGACATCAGATACGCAGTATTTT. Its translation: CASSTSGTSDTQYF.

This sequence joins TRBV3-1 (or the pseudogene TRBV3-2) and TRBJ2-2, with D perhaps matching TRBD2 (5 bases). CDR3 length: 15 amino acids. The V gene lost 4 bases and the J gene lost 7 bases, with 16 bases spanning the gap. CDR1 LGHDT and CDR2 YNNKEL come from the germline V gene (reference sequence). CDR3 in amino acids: CASSPLTRFGGELFF. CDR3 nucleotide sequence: TGTGCCAGCAGCCCCCTTACTAGATTTGGCGGGGAGCTGTTTTTT.

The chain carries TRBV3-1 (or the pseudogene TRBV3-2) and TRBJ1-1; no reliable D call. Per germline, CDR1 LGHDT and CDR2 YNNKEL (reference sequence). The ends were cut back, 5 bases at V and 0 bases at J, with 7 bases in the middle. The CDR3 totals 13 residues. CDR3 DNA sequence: TGTGCCAGCAGCACAGTGATGAACACTGAAGCTTTCTTT. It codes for CASSTVMNTEAFF.

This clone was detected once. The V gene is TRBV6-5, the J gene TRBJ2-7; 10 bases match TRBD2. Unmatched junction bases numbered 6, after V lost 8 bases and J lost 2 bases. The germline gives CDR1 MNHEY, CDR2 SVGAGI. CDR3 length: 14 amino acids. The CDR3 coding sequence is TGTGCCAGCGGAGCTAGCGGGGGTCCCTACGAGCAGTACTTC. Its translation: CASGASGGPYEQYF.

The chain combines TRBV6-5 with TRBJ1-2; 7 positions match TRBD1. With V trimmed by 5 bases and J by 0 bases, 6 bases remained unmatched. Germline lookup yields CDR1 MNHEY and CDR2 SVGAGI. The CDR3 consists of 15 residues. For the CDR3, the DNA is TGTGCCAGCAGTAGAACCGGGACAGCTAACTATGGCTACACCTTC. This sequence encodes CASSRTGTANYGYTF.

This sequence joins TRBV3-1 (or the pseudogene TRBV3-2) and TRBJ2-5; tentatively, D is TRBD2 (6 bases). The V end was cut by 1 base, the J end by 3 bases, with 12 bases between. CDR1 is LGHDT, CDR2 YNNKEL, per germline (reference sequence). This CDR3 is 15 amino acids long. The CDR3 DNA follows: TGTGCCAGCAGCCAAGCGAGGCGGGGAGAAGAGACCCAGTACTTC. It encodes CASSQARRGEETQYF.

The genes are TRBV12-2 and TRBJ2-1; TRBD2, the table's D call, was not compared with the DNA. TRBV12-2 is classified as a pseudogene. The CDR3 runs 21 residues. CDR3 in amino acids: CASRLADRGTSGRGVYNEQFF. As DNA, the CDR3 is TGTGCAAGTCGCTTAGCTGATCGGGGGACTAGCGGGAGGGGTGTGTACAATGAGCAGTTCTTC.

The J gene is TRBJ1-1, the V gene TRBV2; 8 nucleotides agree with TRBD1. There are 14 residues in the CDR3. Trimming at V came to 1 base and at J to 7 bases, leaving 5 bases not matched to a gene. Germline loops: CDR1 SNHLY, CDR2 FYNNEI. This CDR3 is CASSEVVGTGEAFF. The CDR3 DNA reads TGTGCCAGCAGTGAAGTGGTCGGGACAGGTGAAGCTTTCTTT.

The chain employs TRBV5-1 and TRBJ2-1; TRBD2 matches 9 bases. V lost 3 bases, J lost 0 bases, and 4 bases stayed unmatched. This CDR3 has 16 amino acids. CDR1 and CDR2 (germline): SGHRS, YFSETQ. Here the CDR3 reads CASSSGTSSSYNEQFF. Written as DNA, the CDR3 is TGCGCCAGCAGCTCCGGGACTAGCAGCTCCTACAATGAGCAGTTCTTC.

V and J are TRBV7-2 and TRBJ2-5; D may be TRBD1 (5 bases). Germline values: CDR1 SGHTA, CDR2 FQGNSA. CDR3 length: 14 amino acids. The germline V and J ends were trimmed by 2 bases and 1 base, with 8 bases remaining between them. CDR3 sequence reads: CASSLKRGQETQYF. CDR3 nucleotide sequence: TGTGCCAGCAGCTTAAAAAGGGGCCAAGAGACCCAGTACTTC.

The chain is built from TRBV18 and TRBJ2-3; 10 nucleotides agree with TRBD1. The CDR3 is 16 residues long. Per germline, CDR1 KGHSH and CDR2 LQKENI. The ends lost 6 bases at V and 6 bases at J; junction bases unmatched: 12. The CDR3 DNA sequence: TGTGCCAGCTCGCCAATGGGCGGGACAGGGGTCGATACGCAGTATTTT. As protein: CASSPMGGTGVDTQYF.

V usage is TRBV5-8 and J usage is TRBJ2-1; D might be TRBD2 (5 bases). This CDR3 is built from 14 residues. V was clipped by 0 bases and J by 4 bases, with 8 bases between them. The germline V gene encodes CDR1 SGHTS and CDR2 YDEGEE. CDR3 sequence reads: CASSLDRLYNEQFF. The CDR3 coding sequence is TGTGCCAGCAGCTTGGACAGACTATACAATGAGCAGTTCTTC.

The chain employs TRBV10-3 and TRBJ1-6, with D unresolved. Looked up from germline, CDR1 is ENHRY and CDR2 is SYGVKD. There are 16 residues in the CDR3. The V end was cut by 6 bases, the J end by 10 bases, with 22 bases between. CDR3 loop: CAISRSESGLGSPLHF. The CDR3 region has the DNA TGTGCCATCAGCCGCTCCGAGAGCGGTCTCGGGTCACCCCTCCACTTT.

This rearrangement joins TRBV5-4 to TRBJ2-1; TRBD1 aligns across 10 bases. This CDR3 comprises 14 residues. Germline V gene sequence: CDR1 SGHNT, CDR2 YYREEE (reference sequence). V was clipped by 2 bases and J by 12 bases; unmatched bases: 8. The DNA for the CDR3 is TGTGCCAGCAGCTTCCCGACAGGGGGCATGGGGCAGTTCTTC. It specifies CASSFPTGGMGQFF.

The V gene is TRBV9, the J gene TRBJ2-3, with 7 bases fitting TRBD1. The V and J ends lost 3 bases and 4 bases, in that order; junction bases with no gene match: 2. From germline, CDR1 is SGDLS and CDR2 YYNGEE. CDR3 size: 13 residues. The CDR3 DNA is TGTGCCAGCAGCGGACAGGGTGCAGATACGCAGTATTTT. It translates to CASSGQGADTQYF.

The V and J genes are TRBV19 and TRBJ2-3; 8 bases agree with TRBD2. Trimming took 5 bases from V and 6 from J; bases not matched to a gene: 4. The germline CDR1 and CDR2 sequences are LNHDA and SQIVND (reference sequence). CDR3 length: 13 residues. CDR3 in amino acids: CASSDGGADTQYF. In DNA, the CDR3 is TGTGCCAGTAGTGACGGGGGGGCGGATACGCAGTATTTT.

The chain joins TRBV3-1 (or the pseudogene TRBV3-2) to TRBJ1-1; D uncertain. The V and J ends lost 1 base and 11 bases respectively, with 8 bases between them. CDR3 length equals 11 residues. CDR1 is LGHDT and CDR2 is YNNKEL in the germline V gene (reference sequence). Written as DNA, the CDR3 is TGTGCCAGCAGCCAAGGAACGGGGGCTTTCTTT. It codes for CASSQGTGAFF.

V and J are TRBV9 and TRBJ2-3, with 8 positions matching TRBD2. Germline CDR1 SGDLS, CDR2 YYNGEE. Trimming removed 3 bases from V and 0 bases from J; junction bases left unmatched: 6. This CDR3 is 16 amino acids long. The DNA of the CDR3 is TGTGCCAGCAGCGCGCTCTCTAGCGGGAGCACAGATACGCAGTATTTT. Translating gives CASSALSSGSTDTQYF.

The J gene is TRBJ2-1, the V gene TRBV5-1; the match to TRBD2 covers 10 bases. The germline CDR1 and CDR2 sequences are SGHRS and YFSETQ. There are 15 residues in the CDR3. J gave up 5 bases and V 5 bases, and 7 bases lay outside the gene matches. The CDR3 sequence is CASRARLAGHNEQFF. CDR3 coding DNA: TGCGCCAGCAGGGCAAGACTAGCGGGCCACAATGAGCAGTTCTTC.